These 32 T cell receptor beta chains share one sample of origin, sequenced in a study of cytomegalovirus exposure and HLA in healthy donors. The PCR had 60 Vbeta and 13 Jbeta primers. Method: immunoSEQ multiplex PCR; TCRdb's copy keeps in-frame clones and lacks some. The sample includes about 150,000 clones, less than 85% of them seen just once. What was sequenced was PBMCs. The receptor set was obtained from a woman aged 50 to 60 in good health and CMV-seropositive.

The rearrangement links TRBV6-1 to TRBJ1-1; D remains unclear. The V and J ends lost 7 bases and 0 bases respectively, with 9 bases between them. The CDR3 sequence is 13 residues long. Germline CDR1 is MNHNS and CDR2 is SASEGT. The CDR3 here is CASTLNLNTEAFF. The CDR3 DNA reads TGTGCCAGCACCCTAAACCTGAACACTGAAGCTTTCTTT.

In its sample, this clone was seen a few times. This sequence joins TRBV10-2 and TRBJ1-5; weak D call: TRBD1 (5 bases). CDR1 is WSHSY, CDR2 SAAADI, per germline. This CDR3 comprises 13 residues. The germline V and J ends were trimmed by 6 bases and 5 bases, with 11 bases remaining between them. CDR3 in DNA: TGCGCCAGCAGGTCCTCGGGGGATCAGCCCCAGCATTTT. Protein sequence: CASRSSGDQPQHF.

This clone was counted once. V is TRBV27 and J is TRBJ2-3; 9 bases are shared with TRBD1. V lost 9 bases to trimming and J lost 8 bases; unmatched junction nucleotides: 18. This CDR3 comprises 16 residues. Germline CDR1 is MNHEY and CDR2 is SMNVEV (reference sequence). The CDR3 loop reads CASSVGWTGEFLTQYF. The CDR3 DNA sequence: TGTGCCAGTTCGGTGGGGTGGACAGGGGAGTTCCTTACGCAGTATTTT.

The genes are TRBV6-1 and TRBJ1-5, with D possibly being TRBD1 (5 bases). Per germline, CDR1 MNHNS and CDR2 SASEGT. V lost 4 bases to trimming and J lost 4 bases, with 14 bases between them. The CDR3 has 15 residues. This CDR3 reads CASSAVTGVNQPQHF. In DNA form, the CDR3 reads TGTGCCAGCAGTGCTGTAACAGGAGTTAATCAGCCCCAGCATTTT.

This sequence joins TRBV28 and TRBJ1-1; D is ambiguous. V dropped 3 bases and J dropped 2 bases, with 10 bases sitting between them. The CDR3 has 14 amino acids. Germline-derived CDR1 and CDR2 are MDHEN and SYDVKM. CDR3: CASSFRVFNTEAFF. The CDR3 DNA sequence: TGTGCCAGCAGTTTTCGGGTATTCAACACTGAAGCTTTCTTT. Drawing the rest from reference TRBV28 and TRBJ1-1, the complete variable domain is DVKVTQSSRYLVKRTGEKVFLECVQDMDHENMFWYRQDPGLGLRLIYFSYDVKMKEKGDIPEGYSVSREKKERFSLILESASTNQTSMYLCASSFRVFNTEAFFGQGTRLTVV.

The chain has TRBV5-4 and TRBJ2-1; D might be TRBD2 (6 bases). Germline-derived CDR1 and CDR2 are SGHNT and YYREEE (reference sequence). V was shortened by 0 bases and J by 9 bases, with 13 bases between the two germline ends. The CDR3 totals 14 residues. CDR3 in amino acids: CASSLGGGAGEQFF. The CDR3 DNA follows: TGTGCCAGCAGCTTGGGGGGAGGTGCCGGTGAGCAGTTCTTC.

The chain joins TRBV27 to TRBJ1-6; maybe TRBD1 (5 bases). The ends were cut back, 4 bases at V and 12 bases at J, with 13 bases in the middle. The CDR3 covers 13 residues. Per the germline V gene, CDR1 is MNHEY and CDR2 is SMNVEV (reference sequence). Written as DNA, the CDR3 is TGTGCCAGCAGTTCGAGCAGGGCTCTACCCCTCCACTTT. Translated, it gives CASSSSRALPLHF.

This clone came up a few times. V gene TRBV29-1 combines with J gene TRBJ2-1; 11 nucleotides match TRBD2. The CDR3 contains 14 residues. Germline CDR1 and CDR2: SQVTM and ANQGSEA. V lost 6 bases to trimming and J lost 7 bases; unmatched junction nucleotides: 8. The CDR3 reads CSVTGTSGSNEQFF. For the CDR3, the DNA is TGCAGCGTAACCGGGACTAGCGGTAGTAATGAGCAGTTCTTC.

The rearrangement links TRBV25-1 to TRBJ2-3; possibly TRBD1 for D (6 bases). This CDR3 comprises 13 residues. V lost 6 bases and J lost 10, with 17 bases in between. Germline CDR1 is MGHDK and CDR2 is SYGVNS. CDR3 residues: CASSPTGQYAQYF. For the CDR3, the DNA is TGTGCCAGCAGCCCTACCGGACAGTATGCGCAGTATTTT.

The chain carries TRBV28 and TRBJ2-7, with 9 positions matching TRBD1. Germline CDR1 MDHEN, CDR2 SYDVKM. Trimming cost V 3 bases and J 4 bases; bases outside gene matches: 1. The CDR3 contains 13 residues. Written as DNA, the CDR3 is TGTGCCAGCAGTTTCGGACAGGGGTACGAGCAGTACTTC. Amino acid sequence: CASSFGQGYEQYF.

The gene calls are TRBV2 and TRBJ2-1; 8 bases line up with TRBD2. Trimming at V came to 6 bases and at J to 9 bases, leaving 4 bases not matched to a gene. This CDR3 region has 12 residues. Germline V gene lookup returns CDR1 SNHLY and CDR2 FYNNEI. The CDR3 DNA reads TGTGCCAGCAGGGGACTAGAGGGTGAGCAGTTCTTC. This translates into CASRGLEGEQFF. The full variable domain, with the rest looked up from reference TRBV2 and TRBJ2-1, is EPEVTQTPSHQVTQMGQEVILRCVPISNHLYFYWYRQILGQKVEFLVSFYNNEISEKSEIFDDQFSVERPDGSNFTLKIRSTKLEDSAMYFCASRGLEGEQFFGPGTRLTVL.

The chain joins TRBV5-1 to TRBJ2-7; 10 bases match TRBD1. With V trimmed by 4 bases and J by 2 bases, 3 bases remained unmatched. The CDR3 sequence is 14 residues long. CDR1 and CDR2 from the germline V gene are SGHRS and YFSETQ. The DNA of the CDR3 is TGCGCCAGCAGCATCGGACAGGGGGCCTACGAGCAGTACTTC. Its protein is CASSIGQGAYEQYF.

This clone has a single count. V usage is TRBV10-1 and J usage is TRBJ2-1, with 8 bases aligning to TRBD1. The CDR3 has 16 residues. CDR1 is WNHNN and CDR2 is SYGVQD in the germline V gene (reference sequence). J was trimmed by 6 bases and V by 5 bases; bases with no gene match: 12. CDR3 nucleotide sequence: TGCGCCAGCAGTCCCAGTTCAGGGGGCGCGTTCAATGAGCAGTTCTTC. It yields the protein CASSPSSGGAFNEQFF.

V gene TRBV6-5 combines with J gene TRBJ2-7; TRBD2 agrees at 12 bases. Losses at the gene ends were 7 bases for V and 4 bases for J; bases not matched to a gene: 2. This CDR3 is built from 13 residues. CDR1 MNHEY and CDR2 SVGAGI come from the germline V gene. The CDR3 DNA reads TGTGCCAGCATGCTAGCGGGGGGGTACGAGCAGTACTTC. Protein sequence: CASMLAGGYEQYF.

About this clone itself: The same CDR3 can be traced to other DNA sequences in this sample. The rearrangement joins TRBV5-1 to TRBJ2-7; D unresolved. CDR1 is SGHRS and CDR2 is YFSETQ in the germline V gene. V was pared by 0 bases and J by 1 base, with 5 bases between. CDR3 length: 13 amino acids. CDR3 nucleotide sequence: TGCGCCAGCAGCTTGGGGCAGTCCTACGAGCAGTACTTC. This sequence encodes CASSLGQSYEQYF.

The chain uses TRBV15 and TRBJ1-1; 8 bases match TRBD1. The CDR3 has 10 amino acids. Germline trimming cut 9 bases from V and 8 bases from J; bases unmatched to any gene: 2. Germline assignment: CDR1 LNHNV and CDR2 YYDKDF (reference sequence). The CDR3 coding sequence is TGTGCCACATACAGGGGGGAAGCTTTCTTT. It specifies CATYRGEAFF.

The rearrangement links TRBV27 to TRBJ2-7; D possibly corresponds to TRBD2 (6 bases). Trimming left V 3 bases short and J 2 bases short, with 14 bases between. The CDR3 consists of 15 residues. Germline CDR1 and CDR2: MNHEY and SMNVEV (reference sequence). CDR3 protein: CASSFEVGGAYEQYF. The CDR3, as DNA: TGTGCCAGCAGTTTTGAGGTCGGGGGAGCCTACGAGCAGTACTTC.

The chain joins TRBV27 to TRBJ2-2; D is unresolved. The V end was cut by 6 bases, the J end by 2 bases, with 7 bases between. The germline CDR1 and CDR2 sequences are MNHEY and SMNVEV (reference sequence). The CDR3 has 13 residues. The CDR3 DNA reads TGTGCCAGCAGAATAATCAACACCGGGGAGCTGTTTTTT. Translating it yields CASRIINTGELFF.

The rearrangement links TRBV20-1 to TRBJ2-1; no clear D. Trimming removed 3 bases from V and 5 bases from J, with 5 bases in between. In germline, CDR1 is DFQATT, CDR2 SNEGSKA (reference sequence). This CDR3 region has 11 residues. The CDR3 reads CSASLHNEQFF. The CDR3 region has the DNA TGCAGTGCTAGTCTCCACAATGAGCAGTTCTTC.

This chain links TRBV27 with TRBJ2-7; 8 bases match TRBD1. The V segment lost 3 bases and the J segment 1 base; nucleotides outside the gene matches: 2. Germline V gene sequence: CDR1 MNHEY, CDR2 SMNVEV (reference sequence). The CDR3 length is 14 residues. CDR3 protein: CASSFGTGSYEQYF. CDR3 nucleotide sequence: TGTGCCAGCAGTTTCGGGACAGGATCCTACGAGCAGTACTTC.

A word on this clone: One end of the junction varies from germline; a read error may be responsible. The genes are TRBV27 and TRBJ1-5; D uncertain. The length of the CDR3 is 13 residues. Germline values: CDR1 MNHEY, CDR2 SMNVEV (reference sequence). The CDR3 coding sequence is TGTGCCAGCAGTCTATCCTTCAATCAGCCCCAGCATTTT. It encodes CASSLSFNQPQHF.

The chain employs TRBV30 and TRBJ2-1; 8 bases are shared with TRBD1. The CDR3 covers 15 residues. Germline V gene data show CDR1 as GTSNPN and CDR2 as SVGIG (reference sequence). J gave up 4 bases and V 3 bases, and 8 bases lay outside the gene matches. The CDR3 protein is CAWRAGTGKYNEQFF. CDR3 nucleotide sequence: TGTGCCTGGAGGGCCGGGACAGGCAAGTACAATGAGCAGTTCTTC.

The J gene is TRBJ1-1, the V gene TRBV5-1; 8 bases line up with TRBD1. Trimming removed 4 bases from V and 6 bases from J; junction bases left unmatched: 8. Germline V gene sequence: CDR1 SGHRS, CDR2 YFSETQ. The CDR3 has 14 amino acids. The CDR3 protein is CASSARQGKAEAFF. The CDR3 nucleotides read TGCGCCAGCAGCGCCCGACAGGGGAAAGCTGAAGCTTTCTTT.

This chain uses TRBV19 with TRBJ1-2; D gene ambiguous. CDR1 LNHDA and CDR2 SQIVND come from the germline V gene (reference sequence). V was cut by 8 bases and J by 1 base, with 8 bases left in between. The CDR3 is 12 amino acids. CDR3 sequence: CASGLFNYGYTF. The CDR3 region has the DNA TGTGCCAGTGGGCTCTTTAACTATGGCTACACCTTC. Complete variable domain (other parts from reference TRBV19 and TRBJ1-2): DGGITQSPKYLFRKEGQNVTLSCEQNLNHDAMYWYRQDPGQGLRLIYYSQIVNDFQKGDIAEGYSVSREKKESFPLTVTSAQKNPTAFYLCASGLFNYGYTFGSGTRLTVV.

The V and J genes are TRBV6-1 and TRBJ2-7; 11 bases match TRBD2. CDR1 and CDR2 from the germline V gene are MNHNS and SASEGT. CDR3 size: 16 residues. After removal of 4 bases from V and 3 bases from J, the junction contained 8 bases not matched to a gene. This CDR3 reads CASSAVAGGTYYEQYF. Here the CDR3 DNA reads TGTGCCAGCAGTGCGGTAGCGGGGGGGACCTACTACGAGCAGTACTTC.

CDR3 DNA: TGCGCCAGCAGCTTGGTTCGTGCGGGGGGGACCAAAGAGACCCAGTACTTC. This sequence encodes CASSLVRAGGTKETQYF. The chain combines TRBV5-1 with TRBJ2-5, with 9 bases identical to TRBD2. Germline lookup yields CDR1 SGHRS and CDR2 YFSETQ. The trim removed 0 bases at V and 3 bases at J, leaving 9 bases unmatched. The CDR3 sequence is 17 residues long.

The chain has TRBV9 and TRBJ2-1; D is possibly TRBD2 (5 bases). Trimming took 7 bases from V and 5 from J, leaving 13 bases between them. The CDR3 runs 13 residues. Germline V gene lookup returns CDR1 SGDLS and CDR2 YYNGEE. The DNA for the CDR3 is TGTGCCAGCGGGAGACCGCTCGACAATGAGCAGTTCTTC. Its protein product is CASGRPLDNEQFF.

V gene TRBV6-5 combines with J gene TRBJ1-6; D uncertain. Germline V CDR1 and CDR2: MNHEY, SVGAGI. Deletions cut 8 bases from V and 9 bases from J, with 17 bases between. CDR3 length equals 14 residues. CDR3 loop: CASRPPGFRSPLHF. CDR3 nucleotide sequence: TGTGCCAGCCGGCCCCCCGGGTTTCGTTCACCCCTCCACTTT.

In this sample, this clone turned up once. The chain employs TRBV7-6 and TRBJ1-1; 7 bases align to TRBD1. V lost 5 bases to trimming and J lost 8 bases; unmatched junction nucleotides: 8. The CDR3 extends over 13 amino acids. From germline, CDR1 is SGHVS and CDR2 FNYEAQ. The CDR3 reads CASSGRDRREAFF. Here the CDR3 DNA reads TGTGCCAGCAGCGGCCGGGACAGAAGAGAAGCTTTCTTT.

V usage is TRBV6-5 and J usage is TRBJ1-5; D unresolved. Trimming cost V 0 bases and J 5 bases, with 11 bases left between them. Germline CDR1 is MNHEY and CDR2 is SVGAGI. The CDR3 contains 15 residues. CDR3 sequence reads: CASSYSRGIDQPQHF. CDR3 bases: TGTGCCAGCAGTTACTCGAGAGGGATCGATCAGCCCCAGCATTTT.

The rearrangement uses TRBV28 and TRBJ1-5; TRBD1 agrees at 9 bases. Germline V gene sequence: CDR1 MDHEN, CDR2 SYDVKM. The CDR3 consists of 12 residues. J was trimmed by 9 bases and V by 8 bases; bases with no gene match: 5. CDR3 nucleotide sequence: TGTGCCAGCGGGACAGGGCAACGGCCCCAGCATTTT. It encodes CASGTGQRPQHF.

The chain combines TRBV11-2 with TRBJ2-6, with a weak D call TRBD1 (6 bases). CDR3 length equals 16 residues. CDR1 is SGHAT, CDR2 FQNNGV, per germline. With 7 bases removed from V and 0 bases from J, the gap between germline ends came to 13 bases. This CDR3 is CASTQGTLSGANVLTF. CDR3 sequence (DNA): TGTGCCAGCACACAGGGAACCCTCTCTGGGGCCAACGTCCTGACTTTC.